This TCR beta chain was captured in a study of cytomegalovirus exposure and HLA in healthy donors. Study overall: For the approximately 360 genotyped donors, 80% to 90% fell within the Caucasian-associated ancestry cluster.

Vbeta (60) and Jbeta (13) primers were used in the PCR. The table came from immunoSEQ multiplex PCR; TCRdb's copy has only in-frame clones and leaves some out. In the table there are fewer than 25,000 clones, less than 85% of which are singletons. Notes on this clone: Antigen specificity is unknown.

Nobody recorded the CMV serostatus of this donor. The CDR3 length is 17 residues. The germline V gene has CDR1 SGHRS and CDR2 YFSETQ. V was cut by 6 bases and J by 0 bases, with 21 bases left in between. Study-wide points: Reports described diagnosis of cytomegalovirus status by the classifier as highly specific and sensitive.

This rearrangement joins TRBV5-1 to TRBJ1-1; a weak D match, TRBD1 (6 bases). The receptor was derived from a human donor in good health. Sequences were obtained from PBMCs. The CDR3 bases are TGCGCCAGCAAGGGGGGGTCCTATCAAACCATGAACACTGAAGCTTTCTTT. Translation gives CASKGGSYQTMNTEAFF.